This T cell receptor (beta chain) was sequenced in a study of response to subunit inactivated influenza vaccine. This clonotype occurred a few times. Antigen specificity is unknown. The CDR3 extends over 16 amino acids. Germline loops: CDR1 SGHTA, CDR2 FQGNSA. V lost 5 bases to trimming and J lost 4 bases; unmatched junction nucleotides: 12. TCRdb independently ran MiXCR on the RT-PCR reads; one entry per CDR3 protein. Of hundreds of thousands of distinct CDR3 sequences listed, under 20% are singletons. Findings and caveats of the study: Authors suggested few new T cells are recruited by each seasonal influenza vaccination.

Material: PBMCs from blood, obtained less than 6 days after vaccination. This rearrangement joins TRBV7-2 to TRBJ2-5, with TRBD1 identical over 8 bases. This TCR came from a man aged 45-65 years who received an inactivated influenza vaccine. DNA of the CDR3: TGTGCCAGCAGCCCCATAGGTTACGGACAGGGAGAGACCCAGTACTTC. It codes for CASSPIGYGQGETQYF.